This T cell receptor (beta chain) was profiled in a study of blood T cell repertoires in COVID-19. Study at large: Nucleic acid was either cDNA or gDNA, and it came from T cells, B-cell-depleted T cells, or PBMCs.

The V end was cut by 5 bases, the J end by 1 base, with 24 bases between. CDR3 size: 19 residues. Germline V gene data show CDR1 as LNHDA and CDR2 as SQIVND (reference sequence). This clone was observed a single time. Original methodology: From reference gene primer amplification, estimates of nucleated cell counts were derived. Assay used: immunoSEQ multiplex PCR; TCRdb lists only in-frame clones, some missing. Clonal size and the V and J genes are those of that table, whereas D and trimming came from the DNA. The repertoire consists of 85,000 to 100,000 clones, with about 86% occurring once and the leading ten covering around 1.9%.

The TCR was taken from a man aged 45-65 years with COVID-19, enrolled during active disease. Sample: peripheral blood. The chain combines TRBV19 with TRBJ2-4, with TRBD1 as a possible D gene (6 bases). CDR3 sequence: CASSAGPGTWASAKNIQYF. Here the CDR3 DNA reads TGTGCCAGTAGTGCCGGTCCCGGGACATGGGCCTCCGCCAAAAACATTCAGTACTTC.